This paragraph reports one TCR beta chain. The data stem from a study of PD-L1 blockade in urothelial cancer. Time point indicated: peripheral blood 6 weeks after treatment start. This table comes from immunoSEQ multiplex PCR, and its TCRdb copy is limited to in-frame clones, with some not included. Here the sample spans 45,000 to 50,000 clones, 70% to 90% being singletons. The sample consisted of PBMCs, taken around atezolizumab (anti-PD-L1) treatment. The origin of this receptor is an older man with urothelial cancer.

The CDR3: CASKPGQGAYGYTF. As DNA, the CDR3 is TGTGCCAGTAAACCCGGACAGGGGGCCTATGGCTACACCTTC. The chain has TRBV19 and TRBJ1-2, with 11 bases aligning to TRBD1. The V segment lost 7 bases and the J segment 4 bases; nucleotides outside the gene matches: 5. Germline CDR1 reads LNHDA; CDR2 reads SQIVND (reference sequence). The CDR3 is made up of 14 amino acids.